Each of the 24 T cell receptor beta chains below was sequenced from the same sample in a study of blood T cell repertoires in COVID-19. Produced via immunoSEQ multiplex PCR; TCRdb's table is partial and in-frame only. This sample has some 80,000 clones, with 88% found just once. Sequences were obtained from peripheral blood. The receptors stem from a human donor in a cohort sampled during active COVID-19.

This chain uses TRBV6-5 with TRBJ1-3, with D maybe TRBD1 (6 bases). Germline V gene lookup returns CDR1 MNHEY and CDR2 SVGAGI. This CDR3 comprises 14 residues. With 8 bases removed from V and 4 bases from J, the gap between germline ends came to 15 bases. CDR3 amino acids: CASGLTGLGNTIYF. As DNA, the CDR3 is TGTGCCAGCGGGCTAACAGGGCTCGGAAACACCATATATTTT.

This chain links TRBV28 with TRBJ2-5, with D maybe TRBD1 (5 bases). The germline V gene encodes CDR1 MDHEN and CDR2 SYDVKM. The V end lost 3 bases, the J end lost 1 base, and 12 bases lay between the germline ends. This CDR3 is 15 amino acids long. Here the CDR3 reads CASSFRETTQETQYF. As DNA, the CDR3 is TGTGCCAGCAGTTTCAGGGAAACGACCCAAGAGACCCAGTACTTC. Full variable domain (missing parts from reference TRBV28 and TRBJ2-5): DVKVTQSSRYLVKRTGEKVFLECVQDMDHENMFWYRQDPGLGLRLIYFSYDVKMKEKGDIPEGYSVSREKKERFSLILESASTNQTSMYLCASSFRETTQETQYFGPGTRLLVL.

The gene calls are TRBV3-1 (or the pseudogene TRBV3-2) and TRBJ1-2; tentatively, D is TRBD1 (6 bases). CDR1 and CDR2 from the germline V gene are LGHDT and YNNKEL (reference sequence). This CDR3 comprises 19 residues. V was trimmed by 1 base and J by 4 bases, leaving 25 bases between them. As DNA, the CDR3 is TGTGCCAGCAGCCAAGGCATCCCTCCGGGCCCCCGGGACACCTATGGCTACACCTTC. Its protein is CASSQGIPPGPRDTYGYTF.

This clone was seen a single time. Written as DNA, the CDR3 is TGCAGCGCTGGGACAACTCAATCCTACGAGCAGTACTTC. Translation gives CSAGTTQSYEQYF. This rearrangement joins TRBV29-1 to TRBJ2-7; weak D call: TRBD1 (6 bases). V was cut by 7 bases and J by 1 base, with 14 bases left in between. The length of the CDR3 is 13 residues. Germline V CDR1 and CDR2: SQVTM, ANQGSEA.

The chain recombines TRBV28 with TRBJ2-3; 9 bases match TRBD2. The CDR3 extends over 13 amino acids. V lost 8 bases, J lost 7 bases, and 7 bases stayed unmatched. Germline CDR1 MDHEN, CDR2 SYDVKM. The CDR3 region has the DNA TGTGCCAGCCGCCCTGGGACTAGCCATACGCAGTATTTT. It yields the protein CASRPGTSHTQYF. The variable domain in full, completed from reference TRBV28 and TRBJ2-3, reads DVKVTQSSRYLVKRTGEKVFLECVQDMDHENMFWYRQDPGLGLRLIYFSYDVKMKEKGDIPEGYSVSREKKERFSLILESASTNQTSMYLCASRPGTSHTQYFGPGTRLTVL.

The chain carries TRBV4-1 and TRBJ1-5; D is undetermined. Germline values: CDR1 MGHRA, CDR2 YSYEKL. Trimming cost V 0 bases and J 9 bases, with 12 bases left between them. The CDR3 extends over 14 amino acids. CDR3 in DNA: TGCGCCAGCAGCCAAGAAGGCCAGGCTTCGCCCCAGCATTTT. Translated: CASSQEGQASPQHF.

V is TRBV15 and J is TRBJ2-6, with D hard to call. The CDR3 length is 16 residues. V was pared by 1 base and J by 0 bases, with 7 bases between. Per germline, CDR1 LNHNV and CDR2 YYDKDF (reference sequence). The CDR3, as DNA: TGTGCCACCAGCAGAGTCCACATCTCTGGGGCCAACGTCCTGACTTTC. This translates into CATSRVHISGANVLTF.

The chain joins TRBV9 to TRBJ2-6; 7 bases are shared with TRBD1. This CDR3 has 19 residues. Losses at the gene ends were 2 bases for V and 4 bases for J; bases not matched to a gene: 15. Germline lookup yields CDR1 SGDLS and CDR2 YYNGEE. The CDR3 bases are TGTGCCAGCAGCGTCCACATTTGGGACAGAACCGAGGGGGCCAACGTCCTGACTTTC. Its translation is CASSVHIWDRTEGANVLTF.

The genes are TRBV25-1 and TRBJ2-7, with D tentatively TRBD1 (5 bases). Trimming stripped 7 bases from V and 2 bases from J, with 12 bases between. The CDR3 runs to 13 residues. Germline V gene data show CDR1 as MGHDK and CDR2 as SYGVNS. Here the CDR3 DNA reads TGTGCCAGCAAGGGTCAGGGCACCTACGAGCAGTACTTC. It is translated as CASKGQGTYEQYF.

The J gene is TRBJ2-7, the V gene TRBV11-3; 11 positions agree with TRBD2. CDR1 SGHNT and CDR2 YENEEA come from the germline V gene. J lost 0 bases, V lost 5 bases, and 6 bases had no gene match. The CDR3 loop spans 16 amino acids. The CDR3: CASSPATSGVSYEQYF. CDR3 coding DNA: TGTGCCAGCAGCCCTGCGACTAGCGGGGTCTCCTACGAGCAGTACTTC. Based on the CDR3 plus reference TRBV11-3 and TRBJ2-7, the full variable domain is EAGVVQSPRYKIIEKKQPVAFWCNPISGHNTLYWYLQNLGQGPELLIRYENEEAVDDSQLPKDRFSAERLKGVDSTLKIQPAELGDSAVYLCASSPATSGVSYEQYFGPGTRLTVT.

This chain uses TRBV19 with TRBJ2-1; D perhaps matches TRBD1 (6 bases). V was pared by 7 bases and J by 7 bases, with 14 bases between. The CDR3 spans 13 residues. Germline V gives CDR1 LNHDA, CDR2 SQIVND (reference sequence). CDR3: CASNRQVGNEQFF. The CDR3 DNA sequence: TGTGCCAGTAATAGACAGGTTGGGAATGAGCAGTTCTTC.

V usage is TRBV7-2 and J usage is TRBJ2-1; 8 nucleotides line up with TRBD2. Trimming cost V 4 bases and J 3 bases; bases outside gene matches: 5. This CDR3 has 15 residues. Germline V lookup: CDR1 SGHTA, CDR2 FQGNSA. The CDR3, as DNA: TGTGCCAGCAGCTCTCCGGCGGGGGGCTACAATGAGCAGTTCTTC. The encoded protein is CASSSPAGGYNEQFF. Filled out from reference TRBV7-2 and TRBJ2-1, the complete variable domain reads GAGVSQSPSNKVTEKGKDVELRCDPISGHTALYWYRQSLGQGLEFLIYFQGNSAPDKSGLPSDRFSAERTGGSVSTLTIQRTQQEDSAVYLCASSSPAGGYNEQFFGPGTRLTVL.

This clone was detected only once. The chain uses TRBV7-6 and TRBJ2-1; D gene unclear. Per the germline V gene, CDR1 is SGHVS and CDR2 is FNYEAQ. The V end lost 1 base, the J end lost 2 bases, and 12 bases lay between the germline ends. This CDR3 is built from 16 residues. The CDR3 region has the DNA TGTGCCAGCAGCTTAGAACCAAGCTTCACCTACAATGAGCAGTTCTTC. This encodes CASSLEPSFTYNEQFF.

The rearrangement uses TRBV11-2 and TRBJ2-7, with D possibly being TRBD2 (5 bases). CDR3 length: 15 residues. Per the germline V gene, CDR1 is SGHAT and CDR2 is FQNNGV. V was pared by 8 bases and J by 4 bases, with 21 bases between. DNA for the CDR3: TGTGCCAGCGCCCTAATAGCGCAAGGTCTGTACGAGCAGTACTTC. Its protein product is CASALIAQGLYEQYF.

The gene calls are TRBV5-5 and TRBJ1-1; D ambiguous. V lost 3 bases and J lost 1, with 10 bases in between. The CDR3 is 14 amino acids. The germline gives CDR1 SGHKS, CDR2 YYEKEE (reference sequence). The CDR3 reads CASSWAGGNTEAFF. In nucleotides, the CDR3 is TGTGCCAGCAGCTGGGCTGGAGGGAACACTGAAGCTTTCTTT.

The CDR3 coding sequence is TGTGCCAGCAGCTTCAACACAGATACGCAGTATTTT. Its protein product is CASSFNTDTQYF. The chain joins TRBV11-2 to TRBJ2-3; no reliable D call. This CDR3 has 12 residues. Trimming pared 3 bases from V and 2 bases from J, leaving 3 bases between. CDR1 and CDR2 from the germline V gene are SGHAT and FQNNGV.

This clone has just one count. CDR3 nucleotides: TGTGCCAGCAGTGAAGCTGGACTAGCGGGATCTTCGGGGTCTGAGCAGTTCTTC. Its protein product is CASSEAGLAGSSGSEQFF. This rearrangement joins TRBV2 to TRBJ2-1; 12 bases map to TRBD2. This CDR3 is built from 18 residues. The V gene's germline CDR1 is SNHLY and CDR2 FYNNEI. The V and J ends lost 0 bases and 9 bases, in that order; junction bases with no gene match: 12. Looking up the rest from reference TRBV2 and TRBJ2-1 gives the full variable domain: EPEVTQTPSHQVTQMGQEVILRCVPISNHLYFYWYRQILGQKVEFLVSFYNNEISEKSEIFDDQFSVERPDGSNFTLKIRSTKLEDSAMYFCASSEAGLAGSSGSEQFFGPGTRLTVL.

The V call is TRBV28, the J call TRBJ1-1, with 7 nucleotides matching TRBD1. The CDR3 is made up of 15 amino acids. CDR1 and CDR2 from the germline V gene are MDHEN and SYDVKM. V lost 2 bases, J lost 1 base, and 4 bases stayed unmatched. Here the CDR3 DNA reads TGTGCCAGCAGTTTACGGTCAGGGGGGAACACTGAAGCTTTCTTT. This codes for CASSLRSGGNTEAFF.

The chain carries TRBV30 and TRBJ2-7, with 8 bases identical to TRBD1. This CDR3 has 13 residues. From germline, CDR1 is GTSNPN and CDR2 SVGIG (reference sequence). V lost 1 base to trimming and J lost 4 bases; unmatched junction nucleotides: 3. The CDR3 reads CAWSAGGRYEQYF. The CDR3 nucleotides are TGTGCCTGGAGTGCAGGGGGCAGGTACGAGCAGTACTTC.

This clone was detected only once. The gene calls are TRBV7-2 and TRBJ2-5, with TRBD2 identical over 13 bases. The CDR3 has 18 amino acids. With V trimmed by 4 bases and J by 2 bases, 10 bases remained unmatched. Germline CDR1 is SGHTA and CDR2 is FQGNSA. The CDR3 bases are TGTGCCAGCAGCTCCTTCCCGGGACTAGCGGGGCATCAAGAGACCCAGTACTTC. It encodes CASSSFPGLAGHQETQYF.

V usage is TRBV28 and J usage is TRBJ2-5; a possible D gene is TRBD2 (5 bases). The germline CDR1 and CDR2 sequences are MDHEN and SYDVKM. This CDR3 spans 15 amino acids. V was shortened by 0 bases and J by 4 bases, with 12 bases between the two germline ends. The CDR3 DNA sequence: TGTGCCAGCAGTTTATGGACGGGGTCAGCAGAGACCCAGTACTTC. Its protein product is CASSLWTGSAETQYF.

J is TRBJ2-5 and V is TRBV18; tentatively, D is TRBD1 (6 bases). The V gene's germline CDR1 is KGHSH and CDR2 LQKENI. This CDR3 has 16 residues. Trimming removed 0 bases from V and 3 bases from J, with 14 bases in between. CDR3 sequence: CASSPPNRAGEETQYF. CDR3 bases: TGTGCCAGCTCACCACCTAATAGGGCAGGGGAAGAGACCCAGTACTTC.

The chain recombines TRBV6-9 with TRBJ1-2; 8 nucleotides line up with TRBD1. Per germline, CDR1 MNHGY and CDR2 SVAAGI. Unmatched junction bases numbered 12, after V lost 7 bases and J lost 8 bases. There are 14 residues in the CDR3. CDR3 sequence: CASIQTGDKQGYTF. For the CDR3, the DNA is TGTGCCAGCATTCAGACAGGGGATAAGCAGGGCTACACCTTC.

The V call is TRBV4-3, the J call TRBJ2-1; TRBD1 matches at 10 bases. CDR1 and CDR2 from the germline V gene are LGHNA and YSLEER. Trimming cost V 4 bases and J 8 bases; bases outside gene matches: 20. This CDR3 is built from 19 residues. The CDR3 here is CASSPYLEGPGTGVYEQFF. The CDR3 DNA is TGCGCCAGCAGCCCTTACCTTGAGGGGCCCGGGACAGGGGTTTATGAGCAGTTCTTC.